By share, the clone carrying this TCR beta chain counts as medium-sized. Its antigen remains unidentified. cDNA synthesis was performed by 5'RACE with 10-nucleotide random UMIs. TCRdb called the 5' RACE reads again in MiXCR, with one record for every CDR3 protein. The table records about 62,000 distinct CDR3 sequences, 3.5% to 4.5% of them present only once. These data are taken from a study of neurological immune-mediated disorders. General observations from the study: The greatest TCR clonal expansion appeared in HTLV-1-associated myelopathy and the smallest, falling below healthy controls, in multiple sclerosis. One related-CDR3 cluster, which may be a signature, held the repertoires of 18 of 34 multiple sclerosis patients after phylogenetic grouping.

CDR1 and CDR2 from the germline V gene are SGHRS and YFSETQ. The CDR3 is 13 residues long. Trimming took off 3 bases at V and 6 bases at J, with 12 bases between the two ends. The sequence came from a woman in her forties or fifties with multiple sclerosis. The rearrangement links TRBV5-1 to TRBJ1-1; no clear D. Sequencing used PBMCs. The CDR3 region is CASSSAPGAEAFF. The CDR3 DNA reads TGCGCCAGCAGCTCGGCCCCTGGGGCTGAAGCTTTCTTT.